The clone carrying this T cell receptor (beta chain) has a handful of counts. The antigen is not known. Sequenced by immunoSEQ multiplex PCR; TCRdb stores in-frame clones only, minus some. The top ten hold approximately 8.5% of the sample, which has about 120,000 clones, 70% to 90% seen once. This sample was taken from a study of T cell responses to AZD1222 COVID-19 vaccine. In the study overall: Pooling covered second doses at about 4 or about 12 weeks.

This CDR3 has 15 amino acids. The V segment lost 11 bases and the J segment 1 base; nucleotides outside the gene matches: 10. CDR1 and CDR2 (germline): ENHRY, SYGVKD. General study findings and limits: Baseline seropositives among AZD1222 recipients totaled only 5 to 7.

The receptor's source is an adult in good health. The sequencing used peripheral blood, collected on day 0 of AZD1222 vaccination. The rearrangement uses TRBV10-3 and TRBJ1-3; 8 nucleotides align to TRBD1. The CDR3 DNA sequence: TGTGCCGCGGGACAGGTGGGAGATTCTGGAAACACCATATATTTT. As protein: CAAGQVGDSGNTIYF.